This TCR beta chain was sequenced during a study of CD8 T cells in ankylosing spondylitis. Whole-study findings and limits: Reactive arthritis synovial fluid and blood previously showed some of these motif variants. Disease-linked clones bore a CD8+ phenotype and were relatively rare in peripheral blood. What appeared characteristic of ankylosing spondylitis blood was a TCR beta motif of eight highly homologous variants.

This clonotype was seen a handful of times. Its specificity is not known. CDR3 length: 14 residues. The V gene's germline CDR1 is PRHDT and CDR2 FYEKMQ (reference sequence). V shed 5 bases and J 8 bases; nucleotides not matched to a gene: 8. TCRdb used MiXCR to reprocess the 5' RACE reads, holding one entry per CDR3 protein. The sample records a few hundred thousand distinct CDR3 sequences, around 20% being singletons. Material for sequencing was blood, either unsorted or a sorted T cell fraction (not recorded which). The receptor comes from a male donor with ankylosing spondylitis. This rearrangement joins TRBV13 to TRBJ2-1; 8 bases are a match to TRBD2. The CDR3 nucleotides are TGTGCCAGCAGCCCGGGACTAGGAGAATATGAGCAGTTCTTC. This sequence encodes CASSPGLGEYEQFF.